These T cell receptor beta chains were read from a single sample in a study of shared clonotypes between healthy human individuals. The protocol was immunoSEQ multiplex PCR, while the TCRdb copy is restricted to in-frame clones and leaves out a portion. Of approximately 2.5 million clones listed, around 90% were seen once; the top ten hold over 0.12%. Sequencing used naive CD4+ T cells sorted from blood. These receptors were collected from a man aged 18 to 29 in good health. Each CDR3 is given with its conserved first and last residue. Each record gives: CDR3 protein, V gene.

CDR3aa: CASSLAPGPWEQYF
v_gene: TRBV7-9

CDR3aa: CASQGFGGYTF
v_gene: TRBV27

CDR3aa: CASSSPRGPGELFF
v_gene: TRBV6-5

CDR3aa: CASSERTGKAGELFF
v_gene: TRBV10-1

CDR3aa: CSTKGYAEQFF
v_gene: TRBV29-1

CDR3aa: CASSYLGGDSNTEAFF
v_gene: TRBV6-6

CDR3aa: CASGSAGSACQETQYF
v_gene: TRBV6-9

CDR3aa: CASSIGGIGSNQPQHF
v_gene: TRBV5-4

CDR3aa: CASRRTGTGIYEQYF
v_gene: TRBV14

CDR3aa: CASSPMGIPQTQYF
v_gene: TRBV27

CDR3aa: CASSNKRGGESYNEQFF
v_gene: TRBV11-2

CDR3aa: CASRDLGAYGYTF
v_gene: TRBV27

CDR3aa: CAILGQEWGYTF
v_gene: TRBV28

CDR3aa: CASSLVQGSYEQYF
v_gene: TRBV28

CDR3aa: CASRLDGLTEAFF
v_gene: TRBV5-1

CDR3aa: CAWSRGGTEAFF
v_gene: TRBV30

CDR3aa: CASSPRQQETQYF
v_gene: TRBV18

CDR3aa: CASSLQEDTQYF
v_gene: TRBV5-1

CDR3aa: CASTTRQAQETQYF
v_gene: TRBV5-1

CDR3aa: CAISERTGLIANEKLFF
v_gene: TRBV10-3

CDR3aa: CASSPSGNSPLHF
v_gene: TRBV7-3

CDR3aa: CASRGGANEKLFF
v_gene: TRBV28

CDR3aa: CASSPRTSGSGFETQYF
v_gene: TRBV7-2

CDR3aa: CASSEAGQGGRKYF
v_gene: TRBV2

CDR3aa: CASSRGLAGEQFF
v_gene: TRBV7-9

CDR3aa: CASSGATGGNSPLHF
v_gene: TRBV6-1

CDR3aa: CASSVEGANEQFF
v_gene: TRBV9

CDR3aa: CASSQGTGGDTQYF
v_gene: TRBV4-3

CDR3aa: CASSQDWGGNNQPQHF
v_gene: TRBV4-3

CDR3aa: CASSTDRPSQYF
v_gene: TRBV21-1

CDR3aa: CASRSRPGGSEQYF
v_gene: TRBV6-5